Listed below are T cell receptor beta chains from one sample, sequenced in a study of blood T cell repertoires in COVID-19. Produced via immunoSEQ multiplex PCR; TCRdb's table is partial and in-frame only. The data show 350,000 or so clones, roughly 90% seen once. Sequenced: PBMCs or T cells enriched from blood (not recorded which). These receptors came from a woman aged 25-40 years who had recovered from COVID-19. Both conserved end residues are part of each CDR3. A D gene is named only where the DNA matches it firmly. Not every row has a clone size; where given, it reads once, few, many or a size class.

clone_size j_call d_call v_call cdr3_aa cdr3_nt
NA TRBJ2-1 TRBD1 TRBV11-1 CASSTGTGNEQFF TGTGCCAGCAGCACCGGGACAGGCAATGAGCAGTTCTTC
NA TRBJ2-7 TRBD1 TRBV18 CASSPAGQERLYEQYF TGTGCCAGCTCACCCGCCGGACAGGAGCGATTATACGAGCAGTACTTC
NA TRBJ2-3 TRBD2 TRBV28 CASSGTSGRAVDTQYF TGTGCCAGCAGTGGGACTAGCGGGAGGGCCGTAGATACGCAGTATTTT
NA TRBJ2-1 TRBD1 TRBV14 CASSVSGTVAYNEQFF TGTGCCAGCAGCGTCTCCGGGACAGTCGCCTACAATGAGCAGTTCTTC
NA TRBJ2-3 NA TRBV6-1 CASSENRPSTDTQYF TGTGCCAGCAGTGAAAACAGGCCTAGCACAGATACGCAGTATTTT
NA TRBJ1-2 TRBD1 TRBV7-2 CASSYTGDGYTF TGTGCCAGCAGCTATACAGGGGATGGCTACACCTTC
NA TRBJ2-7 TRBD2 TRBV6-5 CASSYRGGEGSYEQYF TGTGCCAGCAGTTACCGAGGCGGGGAGGGCTCCTACGAGCAGTACTTC
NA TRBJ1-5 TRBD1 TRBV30 CACQTGGNQPQHF TGTGCCTGCCAGACAGGGGGCAATCAGCCCCAGCATTTT
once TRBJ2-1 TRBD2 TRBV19 CASSTSGYNEQFF TGTGCCAGTAGTACTAGCGGTTACAATGAGCAGTTCTTC
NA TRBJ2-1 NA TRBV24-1 CATRGSTYNEQFF TGTGCCACCCGCGGGTCTACCTACAATGAGCAGTTCTTC
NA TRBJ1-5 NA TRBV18 CASSPLQFNQPQHF TGTGCCAGCTCACCATTACAGTTCAATCAGCCCCAGCATTTT
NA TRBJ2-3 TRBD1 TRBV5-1 CASGRGQGDTDTQYF TGCGCCAGCGGACGGGGACAGGGCGACACAGATACGCAGTATTTT
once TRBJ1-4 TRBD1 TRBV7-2 CASSLDRGRVKLFF TGTGCCAGCAGCTTGGACAGGGGGCGCGTAAAACTGTTTTTT
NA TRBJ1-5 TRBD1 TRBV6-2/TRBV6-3 CASSIGTGRQPQHF TGTGCCAGCAGCATAGGGACAGGGAGGCAGCCCCAGCATTTT
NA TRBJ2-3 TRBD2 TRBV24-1 CATSGVAGGRGTDTQYF TGTGCCACCAGTGGAGTAGCGGGAGGGCGGGGCACAGATACGCAGTATTTT
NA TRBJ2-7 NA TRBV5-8 CASSRVGTLSYEQYF TGTGCCAGCAGCCGGGTGGGGACACTCTCCTACGAGCAGTACTTC
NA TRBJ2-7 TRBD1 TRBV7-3 CASSVTGADNEQYF TGTGCCAGCAGCGTAACAGGGGCGGACAACGAGCAGTACTTC
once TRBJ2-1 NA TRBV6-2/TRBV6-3 CASSYSSLGSTKDEQFF TGTGCCAGCAGTTACTCGAGTTTGGGCAGTACCAAGGATGAGCAGTTCTTC
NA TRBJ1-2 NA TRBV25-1 CASSGWDTSRTYGYTF TGTGCCAGCAGTGGTTGGGACACCTCGAGGACCTATGGCTACACCTTC
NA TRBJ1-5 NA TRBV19 CASSSREFLSQHF TGTGCCAGTAGTTCGCGGGAATTCTTGTCCCAGCATTTT
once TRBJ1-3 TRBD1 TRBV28 CASSPGTASGNTIYF TGTGCCAGCAGTCCCGGGACAGCTTCTGGAAACACCATATATTTT
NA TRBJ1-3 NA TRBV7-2 CASSLVPGLSGNTIYF TGTGCCAGCAGCTTAGTTCCCGGACTCTCCGGAAACACCATATATTTT
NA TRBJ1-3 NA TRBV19 CASSIDPRTPGNTIYF TGTGCCAGTAGTATTGATCCCCGGACACCCGGAAACACCATATATTTT
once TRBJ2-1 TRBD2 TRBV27 CASSLSYVAGGPNEQFF TGTGCCAGCAGTTTATCCTACGTAGCGGGAGGCCCGAATGAGCAGTTCTTC
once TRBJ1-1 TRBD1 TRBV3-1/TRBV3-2 CASSHFDRVGTEAFF TGTGCCAGCAGCCATTTCGACAGGGTGGGCACTGAAGCTTTCTTT
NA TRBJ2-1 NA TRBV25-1 CASSELGGDGYNEQFF TGTGCCAGCAGTGAATTGGGCGGGGACGGGTACAATGAGCAGTTCTTC
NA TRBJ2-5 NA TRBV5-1 CASSNPRETQYF TGCGCCAGCAGCAATCCGAGGGAGACCCAGTACTTC
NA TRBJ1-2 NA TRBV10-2 CASSLRGKYGYTF TGCGCCAGCAGTTTACGGGGGAAATATGGCTACACCTTC
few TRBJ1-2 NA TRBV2 CASYREGPNYGYTF TGTGCCAGCTACAGGGAGGGACCTAACTATGGCTACACCTTC
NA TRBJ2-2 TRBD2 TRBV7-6 CASSYTSGRHTGELFF TGTGCCAGCAGTTACACTAGCGGGAGACACACCGGGGAGCTGTTTTTT
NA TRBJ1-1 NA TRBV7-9 CASSLVTGMNTEAFF TGTGCCAGCAGCTTAGTAACAGGGATGAACACTGAAGCTTTCTTT
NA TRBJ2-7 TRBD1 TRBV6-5 CASSYRDSLYEQYF TGTGCCAGCAGTTACCGGGACAGCCTCTACGAGCAGTACTTC
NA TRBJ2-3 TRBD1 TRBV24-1 CATSRQGTDTQYF TGTGCCACCAGCCGACAGGGAACAGATACGCAGTATTTT